These T cell receptor beta chains were read from a single sample in a study of identical twins. TCRdb redid the calling of the 5' RACE reads with MiXCR, one entry per CDR3 protein. The table lists some 500,000 distinct CDR3 sequences, about 20% of them singletons. These data also featured in a second study, about T cells expressing NK-cell markers.

Sequenced sample: CD4+ T cells sorted from blood. Receptors originate from a woman under 30 in good health. CDR3s include the opening cysteine and the closing phenylalanine or tryptophan. Fields, in order: clone size, D gene, V gene, J gene, CDR3 protein, CDR3 DNA. D genes are given only for firm matches. Clone size is stated in some rows and not others, as once, few, many or a class when expanded.

>NA|TRBD2|TRBV28|TRBJ2-2
CASSPLMRGGTGELFF
TGTGCCAGCAGTCCTTTAATGCGGGGGGGCACCGGGGAGCTGTTTTTT
>NA|NA|TRBV7-9|TRBJ1-2
CASSETVNYGYTF
TGTGCCAGCTCGGAGACAGTCAACTATGGCTACACCTTC
>many|NA|TRBV12-3/TRBV12-4|TRBJ2-3
CASSYYRGQEDTQYF
TGTGCCAGCAGTTACTATAGGGGCCAAGAGGATACGCAGTATTTT
>many|NA|TRBV4-3|TRBJ1-6
CASSQGSQGNSPLHF
TGCGCCAGCAGCCAAGGGTCCCAGGGAAATTCACCCCTCCACTTT
>many|NA|TRBV15|TRBJ1-1
CATSSLVGSEAFF
TGTGCCACCAGCAGCCTGGTTGGGTCTGAAGCTTTCTTT
>few|TRBD2|TRBV6-1|TRBJ2-7
CASRQGRGTYEQYF
TGTGCCAGCCGCCAAGGGCGGGGGACCTACGAGCAGTACTTC
>few|NA|TRBV29-1|TRBJ1-2
CSVLRGDYGYTF
TGCAGCGTTCTACGGGGAGACTATGGCTACACCTTC
>NA|NA|TRBV6-1|TRBJ2-7
CASRVGGAVSYEQYF
TGTGCCAGCAGGGTTGGGGGGGCAGTTAGTTACGAGCAGTACTTC
>few|NA|TRBV2|TRBJ2-3
CASRIQIDADTQYF
TGTGCCAGCAGGATACAGATCGACGCAGATACGCAGTATTTT
>few|NA|TRBV6-6|TRBJ2-7
CASRSRVYEQYF
TGTGCCAGCAGGAGCAGGGTGTACGAGCAGTACTTC
>few|NA|TRBV6-5|TRBJ2-5
CASSYSPLALRETQYF
TGTGCCAGCAGTTATTCCCCGCTAGCCTTACGGGAGACCCAGTACTTC
>NA|NA|TRBV18|TRBJ2-1
CASSPVVDSYNEQFF
TGTGCCAGCTCACCAGTTGTCGATTCTTACAATGAGCAGTTCTTC
>NA|NA|TRBV6-5|TRBJ2-3
CASSYTGALGTQYF
TGTGCCAGCAGTTATACGGGGGCCTTGGGTACGCAGTATTTT
>few|TRBD1|TRBV6-5|TRBJ2-4
CASSLRAGGAKNIQYF
TGTGCCAGCAGTTTAAGGGCAGGGGGAGCCAAAAACATTCAGTACTTC
>few|NA|TRBV7-2|TRBJ2-1
CASSLLSTGGLNEQFF
TGTGCCAGCAGCTTACTCTCGACGGGGGGCCTCAATGAGCAGTTCTTC
>few|NA|TRBV6-5|TRBJ2-5
CASSYGAGSPETQYF
TGTGCCAGCAGTTACGGCGCGGGTAGCCCAGAGACCCAGTACTTC
>NA|NA|TRBV29-1|TRBJ2-1
CSVEQFRDKLPLESSYNEQFF
TGCAGCGTTGAACAGTTTAGGGACAAACTCCCGTTGGAAAGTTCCTACAATGAGCAGTTCTTC
>few|TRBD2|TRBV6-4|TRBJ2-3
CASTAVAGTDTQYF
TGTGCCAGCACGGCCGTAGCGGGGACAGATACGCAGTATTTT
>NA|NA|TRBV20-1|TRBJ2-1
CSASLQFSYNEQFF
TGCAGTGCTAGCTTACAGTTCTCCTACAATGAGCAGTTCTTC
>many|TRBD1|TRBV5-1|TRBJ2-5
CASSPGQGSETQYF
TGCGCCAGCAGCCCGGGACAGGGTAGCGAGACCCAGTACTTC
>few|NA|TRBV5-1|TRBJ2-1
CASSLRSDSGNEQFF
TGCGCCAGCAGCTTGCGGTCGGACTCGGGCAATGAGCAGTTCTTC
>NA|NA|TRBV20-1|TRBJ1-4
CSASGLGGSHEKLFF
TGCAGTGCTAGCGGGCTTGGGGGCTCTCACGAAAAACTGTTTTTT
>NA|TRBD1|TRBV6-2/TRBV6-3|TRBJ2-7
CASSDRVLDEQYF
TGTGCCAGCAGCGACAGGGTACTCGACGAGCAGTACTTC
>few|TRBD2|TRBV20-1|TRBJ2-3
CSAWTSGRDTQYF
TGCAGTGCGTGGACTAGCGGGAGAGATACGCAGTATTTT
>few|NA|TRBV5-1|TRBJ2-7
CASSLKQGLTEQYF
TGCGCCAGCAGCTTGAAACAGGGCCTAACCGAGCAGTACTTC
>NA|TRBD1|TRBV5-5|TRBJ1-4
CASSLTYRGQGEKLFF
TGTGCCAGCAGCTTGACTTACAGGGGGCAGGGTGAAAAACTGTTTTTT
>NA|NA|TRBV30|TRBJ2-1
CAWSLAMGSYNEQFF
TGTGCCTGGAGCCTCGCCATGGGGTCCTACAATGAGCAGTTCTTC
>NA|NA|TRBV7-6|TRBJ2-2
CASSAITGVNTGELFF
TGTGCCAGCAGCGCCATAACCGGGGTGAACACCGGGGAGCTGTTTTTT
>NA|NA|TRBV12-3/TRBV12-4|TRBJ2-3
CASSRGQVDTQYF
TGTGCCAGCAGCCGGGGCCAGGTAGATACGCAGTATTTT